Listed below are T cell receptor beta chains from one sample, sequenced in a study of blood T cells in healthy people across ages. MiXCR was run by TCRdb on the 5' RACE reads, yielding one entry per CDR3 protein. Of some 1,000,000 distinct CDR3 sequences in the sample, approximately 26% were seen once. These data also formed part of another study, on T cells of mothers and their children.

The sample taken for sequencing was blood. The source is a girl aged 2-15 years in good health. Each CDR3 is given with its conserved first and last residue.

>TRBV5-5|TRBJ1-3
CASSFRVFEFWSGNTIYF
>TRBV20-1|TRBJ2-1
CSVMASSSYNEQFF
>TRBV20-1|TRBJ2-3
CSARYGDTQYF
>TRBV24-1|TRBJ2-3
CATSDSSGLAGFTDTQYF
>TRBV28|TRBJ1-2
CASSSPLGQADYYGYTF
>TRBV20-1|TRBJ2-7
CSASGSGGWGEQYF
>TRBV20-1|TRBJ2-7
CSARDRVANAGQYF
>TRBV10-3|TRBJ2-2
CATSTGGENGELFF
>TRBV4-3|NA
CASSRVPFYEQYF
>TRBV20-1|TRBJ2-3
CSALRTGGVNTQYF
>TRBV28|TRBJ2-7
CASSEGGDSYEQYF
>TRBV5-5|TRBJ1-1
CASSLGGRYTEAFF
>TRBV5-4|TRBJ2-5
CASSLSPTPQETQYF
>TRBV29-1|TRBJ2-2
CSSRDTNTGELFF
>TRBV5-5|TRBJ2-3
CASSRGLAGTDTQYF
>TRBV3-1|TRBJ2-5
CASSQDRRAAGETQYF
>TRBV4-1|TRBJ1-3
CASSQVGDSGNTIYF
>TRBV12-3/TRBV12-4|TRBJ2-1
CASSSSGGPQHEQFF
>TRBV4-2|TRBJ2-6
CASSQDGIFSWGGLSGANVLTF
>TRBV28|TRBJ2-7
CASSFGNDWLPGDEQYF
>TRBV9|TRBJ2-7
CASSPRTGVGEQYF
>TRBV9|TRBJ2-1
CASSSGTSAGHEQFF
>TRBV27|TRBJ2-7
CASSSRQESYEQYF
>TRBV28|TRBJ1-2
CATYDRAPNYGYTF
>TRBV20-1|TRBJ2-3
CSGVAGGGADTQYF
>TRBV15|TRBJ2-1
CATSRANNEQFF
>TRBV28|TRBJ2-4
CASSSSGTTSGVQYF
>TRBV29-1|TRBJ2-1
CSVAENNRNEQFF
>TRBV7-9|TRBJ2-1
CASNSRGTASYNEQFF
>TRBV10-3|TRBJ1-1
CAHSLVESLGAEAFF
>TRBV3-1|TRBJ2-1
CASSYTISNNEQFF
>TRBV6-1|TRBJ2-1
CVSSDNWVGKGSNEQFF
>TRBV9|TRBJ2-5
CASSVLGTEQETQYF
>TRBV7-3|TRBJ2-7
CASSHRGGQEQYF
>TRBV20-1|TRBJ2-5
CSYIGTSGGETQYF
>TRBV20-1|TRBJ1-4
CSVGTGIGSEKLFF
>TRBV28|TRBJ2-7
CASSPPGGRLFAEQYF
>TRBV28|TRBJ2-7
CATLDRYSYEQYF
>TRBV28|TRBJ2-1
CASSQKSGALLSYNEQFF
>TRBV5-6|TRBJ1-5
CASSLTSSNQPQHF
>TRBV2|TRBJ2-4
CASSEEADLNIQYF
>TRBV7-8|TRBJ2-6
CASSFLGRTTGLGSGANVLTF
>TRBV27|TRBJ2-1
CASSPTGNYNEQFF
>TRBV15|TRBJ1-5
CATSRRFSVTGTGDNQPQHF
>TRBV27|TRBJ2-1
CASRRAQSSYNEQFF
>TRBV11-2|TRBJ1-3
CASSFGGQGNTIYF
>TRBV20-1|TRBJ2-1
CSARDHLLGTNSYNEQFF
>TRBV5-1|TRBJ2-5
CASSLSTGGGETQYF
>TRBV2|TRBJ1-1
CASSKSTRGGDTEAFF
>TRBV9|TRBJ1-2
CASSVDHRNSNYGYTF
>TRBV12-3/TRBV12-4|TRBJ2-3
CASRGGADTQYF
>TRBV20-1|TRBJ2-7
CSTLQAREEQYF
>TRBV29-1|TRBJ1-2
CSVELADGYTF
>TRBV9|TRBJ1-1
CASSSTGLGAFF
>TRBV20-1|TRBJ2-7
CSVSGVGEQYF
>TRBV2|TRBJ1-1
CASSITQRAAFF
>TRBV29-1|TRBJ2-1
CSVEWVMSYNEQFF
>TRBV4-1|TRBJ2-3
CASSQDRARSGGTDTQYF